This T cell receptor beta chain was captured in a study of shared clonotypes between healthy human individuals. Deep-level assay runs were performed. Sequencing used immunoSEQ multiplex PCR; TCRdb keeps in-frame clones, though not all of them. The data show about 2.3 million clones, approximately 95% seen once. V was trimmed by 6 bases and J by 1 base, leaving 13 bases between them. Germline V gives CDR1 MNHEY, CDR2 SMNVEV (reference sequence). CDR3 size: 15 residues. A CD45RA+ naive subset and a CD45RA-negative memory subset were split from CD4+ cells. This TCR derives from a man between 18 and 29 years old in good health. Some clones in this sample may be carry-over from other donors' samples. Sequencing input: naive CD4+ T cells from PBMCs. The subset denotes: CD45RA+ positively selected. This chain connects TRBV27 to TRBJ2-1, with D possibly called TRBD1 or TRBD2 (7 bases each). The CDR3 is CASSPGGDSYNEQFF. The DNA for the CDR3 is TGTGCCAGCAGCCCAGGGGGGGATTCCTACAATGAGCAGTTCTTC.